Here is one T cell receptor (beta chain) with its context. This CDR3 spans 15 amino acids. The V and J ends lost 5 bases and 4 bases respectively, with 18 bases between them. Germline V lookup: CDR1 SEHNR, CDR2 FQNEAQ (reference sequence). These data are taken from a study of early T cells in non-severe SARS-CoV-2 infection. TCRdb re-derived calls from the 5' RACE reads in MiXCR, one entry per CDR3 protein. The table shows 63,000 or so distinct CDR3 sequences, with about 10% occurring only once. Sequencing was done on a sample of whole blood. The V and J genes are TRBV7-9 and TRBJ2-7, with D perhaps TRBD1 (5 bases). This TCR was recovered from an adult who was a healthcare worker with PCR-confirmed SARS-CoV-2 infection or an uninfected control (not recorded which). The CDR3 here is CASSPPFRVGYEQYF. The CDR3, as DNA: TGTGCCAGCAGCCCCCCCTTCAGGGTAGGGTACGAGCAGTACTTC.